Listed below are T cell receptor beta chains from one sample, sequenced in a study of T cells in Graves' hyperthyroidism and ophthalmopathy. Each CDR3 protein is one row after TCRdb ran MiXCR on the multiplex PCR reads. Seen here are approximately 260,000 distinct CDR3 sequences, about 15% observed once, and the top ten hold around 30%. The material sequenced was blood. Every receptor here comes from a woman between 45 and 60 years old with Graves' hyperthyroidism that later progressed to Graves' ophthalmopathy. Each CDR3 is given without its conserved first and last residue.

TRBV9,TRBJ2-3,ASSPSGRASYTQY
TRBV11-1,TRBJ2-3,ASSLGTGKDTQY
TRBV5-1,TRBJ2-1,ASSLANGRGNEQF
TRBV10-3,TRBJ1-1,AINTDGGTEYSNTEAF
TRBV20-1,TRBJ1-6,SAMKDRGGSPLH
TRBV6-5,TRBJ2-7,ASSYPIGTSMSEQY
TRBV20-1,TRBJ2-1,SAPKVGIDNEQF
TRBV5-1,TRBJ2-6,ASEQGYSGANVLT
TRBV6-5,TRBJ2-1,ASSYSRAGGNEQF
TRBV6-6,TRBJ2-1,ASSYSTRDNGQF
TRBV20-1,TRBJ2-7,SARDPEREARTYEQY
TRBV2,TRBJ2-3,ASRTGDTQY